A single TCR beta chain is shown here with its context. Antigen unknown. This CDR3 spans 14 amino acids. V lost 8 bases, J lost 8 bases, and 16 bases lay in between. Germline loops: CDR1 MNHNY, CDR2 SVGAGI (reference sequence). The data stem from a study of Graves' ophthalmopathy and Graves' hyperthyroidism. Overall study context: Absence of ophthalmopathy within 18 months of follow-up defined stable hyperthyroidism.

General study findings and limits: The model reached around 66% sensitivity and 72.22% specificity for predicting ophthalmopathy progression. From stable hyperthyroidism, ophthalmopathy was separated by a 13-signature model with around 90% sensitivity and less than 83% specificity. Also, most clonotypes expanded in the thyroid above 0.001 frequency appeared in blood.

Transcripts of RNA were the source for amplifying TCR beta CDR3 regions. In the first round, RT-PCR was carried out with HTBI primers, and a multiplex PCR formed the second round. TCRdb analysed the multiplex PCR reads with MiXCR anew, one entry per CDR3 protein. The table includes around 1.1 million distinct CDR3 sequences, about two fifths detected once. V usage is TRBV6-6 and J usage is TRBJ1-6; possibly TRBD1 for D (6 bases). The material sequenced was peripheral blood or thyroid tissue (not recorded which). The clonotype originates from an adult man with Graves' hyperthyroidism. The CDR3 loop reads CASGNGGSYSPLHF. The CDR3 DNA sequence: TGTGCCAGCGGGAACGGGGGCTCGTATTCACCCCTCCACTTT.